This T cell receptor beta chain is drawn from a study of T cell responses to AZD1222 COVID-19 vaccine. Study results and caveats: Nearly half of spike-specific TCRs reportedly target unmutated variant regions. Only 5 or 6 individuals given AZD1222 were seropositive at baseline.

V lost 4 bases, J lost 1 base, and 11 bases lay in between. This CDR3 comprises 15 residues. CDR1 and CDR2 (germline): KGHDR, SFDVKD. Method: immunoSEQ multiplex PCR; TCRdb's copy keeps in-frame clones and lacks some. The profile shows tens of thousands of clones, approximately 92% of them singletons. On this clone: The antigen remains unidentified.

The genes are TRBV24-1 and TRBJ2-3, with a tentative D call TRBD1 (6 bases). Sequenced material: peripheral blood, taken on day 0 of AZD1222 vaccination. The clonotype was recovered from an adult in good health. CDR3 region: CATSEATGGTDTQYF. The CDR3 DNA follows: TGTGCCACCAGTGAAGCGACAGGAGGCACAGATACGCAGTATTTT.